Listed here are 20 T cell receptor beta chains from one sample, sequenced in a study of control samples from healthy donors and cancer patients. This table comes from immunoSEQ multiplex PCR, and its TCRdb copy is limited to in-frame clones, with some not included. The top ten hold over 1.1% of the sample, which has over 150,000 clones, approximately 95% seen once. Sequenced material: blood. The receptors originated from a young man in good health.

This sequence joins TRBV19 and TRBJ2-3; D gene unclear. Trimming stripped 4 bases from V and 5 bases from J, with 4 bases between. CDR1 and CDR2 from the germline V gene are LNHDA and SQIVND (reference sequence). This CDR3 spans 11 amino acids. CDR3 amino acids: CASSTRDTQYF. The CDR3 DNA sequence: TGTGCCAGTAGTACCAGAGATACGCAGTATTTT.

This clone was picked up one time. The gene calls are TRBV7-3 and TRBJ2-3, with D perhaps given as TRBD1 or TRBD2 (5 bases each). CDR3 length: 15 amino acids. The V end was cut by 4 bases, the J end by 0 bases, with 11 bases between. CDR1 and CDR2 (germline): SGHTA, FQGTGA. The CDR3 sequence is CASSSFGGSTDTQYF. The CDR3 DNA sequence: TGTGCCAGCAGCTCTTTTGGGGGTAGCACAGATACGCAGTATTTT.

V is TRBV5-4 and J is TRBJ2-4; a weak D match, TRBD2 (5 bases). Germline assignment: CDR1 SGHNT and CDR2 YYREEE (reference sequence). The CDR3 covers 12 residues. V lost 0 bases and J 14 bases, leaving 12 bases between the germline ends. This chain's CDR3 is CASSLDSVKEYF. The CDR3 DNA sequence: TGTGCCAGCAGCTTGGATAGCGTCAAGGAGTACTTC.

The chain couples TRBV2 to TRBJ2-2, with a tentative D call TRBD2 (6 bases). The CDR3 consists of 13 residues. Germline-derived CDR1 and CDR2 are SNHLY and FYNNEI. V was trimmed by 2 bases and J by 5 bases, leaving 6 bases between them. DNA of the CDR3: TGTGCCAGCAGTGAACTAGCGACCGGGGAGCTGTTTTTT. It yields the protein CASSELATGELFF.

This sequence joins TRBV27 and TRBJ1-5, with 10 nucleotides matching TRBD1. Germline CDR1 and CDR2: MNHEY and SMNVEV (reference sequence). The CDR3 totals 15 residues. V was pared by 8 bases and J by 0 bases, with 4 bases of the junction left unmatched. The CDR3 DNA sequence: TGTGCCAGCGGTTGGACAGGGGGTAGCAATCAGCCCCAGCATTTT. Translated: CASGWTGGSNQPQHF.

This rearrangement joins TRBV3-1 (or the pseudogene TRBV3-2) to TRBJ2-2; 9 nucleotides match TRBD2. The trim removed 3 bases at V and 1 base at J, leaving 9 bases unmatched. The CDR3 extends over 18 amino acids. Germline CDR1 reads LGHDT; CDR2 reads YNNKEL (reference sequence). CDR3 protein: CASSHSIAGALNTGELFF. The CDR3, as DNA: TGTGCCAGCAGCCACTCTATAGCGGGGGCCTTGAACACCGGGGAGCTGTTTTTT.

This chain joins TRBV2 and TRBJ1-6, with D hard to call. CDR3 length equals 12 residues. Trimming stripped 2 bases from V and 7 bases from J, with 3 bases between. Germline-derived CDR1 and CDR2 are SNHLY and FYNNEI. The DNA for the CDR3 is TGTGCCAGCAGTGAATGGAATTCACCCCTCCACTTT. Its protein is CASSEWNSPLHF.

This clone was recorded once. V is TRBV7-8 and J is TRBJ2-3; D is perhaps TRBD2 (5 bases). Germline CDR1 reads SGHVS; CDR2 reads FQNEAQ. The CDR3 spans 15 residues. V dropped 5 bases and J dropped 2 bases, with 14 bases sitting between them. The CDR3 DNA sequence: TGTGCCAGCAGCGCCTCACTAGAGTTCACAGATACGCAGTATTTT. It translates to CASSASLEFTDTQYF.

The chain recombines TRBV7-2 with TRBJ2-7; D may be TRBD1 or TRBD2 (6 bases each). Trimming took 5 bases from V and 2 from J, leaving 13 bases between them. The CDR3 loop spans 14 amino acids. Per the germline V gene, CDR1 is SGHTA and CDR2 is FQGNSA. For the CDR3, the DNA is TGTGCCAGCAGCCGGGGGCCAGGACCCTACGAGCAGTACTTC. Encoded protein: CASSRGPGPYEQYF.

The J gene is TRBJ1-2, the V gene TRBV30, with unresolved D. Germline assignment: CDR1 GTSNPN and CDR2 SVGIG (reference sequence). The CDR3 is 12 amino acids. V lost 1 base to trimming and J lost 3 bases, with 6 bases between them. The CDR3 DNA reads as TGTGCCTGGAGTGCCGCAGACTATGGCTACACCTTC. This encodes CAWSAADYGYTF.

V gene TRBV18 combines with J gene TRBJ1-1; 7 bases are shared with TRBD1. The germline V gene encodes CDR1 KGHSH and CDR2 LQKENI. The CDR3 length is 14 residues. V shed 3 bases and J 3 bases; nucleotides not matched to a gene: 4. CDR3 region: CASSPPGQYTEAFF. The CDR3 bases are TGTGCCAGCTCACCTCCGGGACAGTACACTGAAGCTTTCTTT.

The V gene is TRBV10-3, the J gene TRBJ1-3, with a possible D match to TRBD1 (5 bases). This CDR3 has 14 amino acids. Germline V gives CDR1 ENHRY, CDR2 SYGVKD. The germline V and J ends were trimmed by 3 bases and 1 base, with 7 bases remaining between them. CDR3 in DNA: TGTGCCATCAGTGATGGGGGGTCTGGAAACACCATATATTTT. Protein product: CAISDGGSGNTIYF.

The genes are TRBV6-4 and TRBJ1-6; 10 nucleotides line up with TRBD1. CDR1 and CDR2 from the germline V gene are MRHNA and SNTAGT. Trimming cost V 4 bases and J 5 bases; bases outside gene matches: 8. The CDR3 covers 17 residues. As DNA, the CDR3 is TGTGCCAGCAGTGCGTATCCGGGACAGGGGAATAATTCACCCCTCCACTTT. Protein product: CASSAYPGQGNNSPLHF.

V is TRBV5-6 and J is TRBJ2-3; 7 nucleotides agree with TRBD2. The CDR3 runs 14 residues. V was clipped by 4 bases and J by 1 base; unmatched bases: 3. Germline V lookup: CDR1 SGHDT, CDR2 YYEEEE. CDR3 in DNA: TGTGCCAGCAGCCCACGGGGGGGCACAGATACGCAGTATTTT. It translates to CASSPRGGTDTQYF.

J is TRBJ2-6 and V is TRBV9; D not resolved. CDR3 length: 16 residues. Germline V CDR1 and CDR2: SGDLS, YYNGEE. Trimming removed 0 bases at V and 0 bases at J, with 7 bases between. CDR3 sequence (DNA): TGTGCCAGCAGCGTAGGGGTCCCCTCTGGGGCCAACGTCCTGACTTTC. Its protein is CASSVGVPSGANVLTF.

Only one count was recorded for this clone. The rearrangement joins TRBV27 to TRBJ1-2, with D hard to call. Germline lookup yields CDR1 MNHEY and CDR2 SMNVEV (reference sequence). Deletions cut 4 bases from V and 3 bases from J, with 3 bases between. The CDR3 loop spans 11 amino acids. CDR3 DNA: TGTGCCAGCAGTTCGGACTATGGCTACACCTTC. It translates to CASSSDYGYTF.

The sample holds one count of this clone. The chain combines TRBV7-2 with TRBJ1-2; 8 nucleotides match TRBD1. Germline lookup yields CDR1 SGHTA and CDR2 FQGNSA. The CDR3 is 15 residues long. After removal of 4 bases from V and 1 base from J, the junction contained 5 bases not matched to a gene. CDR3 sequence reads: CASSSTGGINYGYTF. The CDR3 DNA reads as TGTGCCAGCAGCTCCACAGGGGGGATTAACTATGGCTACACCTTC.

The chain employs TRBV7-9 and TRBJ1-6; 8 bases align to TRBD1. This CDR3 has 15 residues. Germline values: CDR1 SEHNR, CDR2 FQNEAQ (reference sequence). V trimming: 4 bases; J trimming: 7 bases; junction bases outside the gene matches: 6. CDR3 bases: TGTGCCAGCAGCTCTCAGGGGGCGGGGAATTCACCCCTCCACTTT. Translated, it gives CASSSQGAGNSPLHF.

The V gene is TRBV27, the J gene TRBJ2-7; possibly TRBD2 for D (6 bases). The CDR3 extends over 13 amino acids. In germline, CDR1 is MNHEY, CDR2 SMNVEV (reference sequence). V was trimmed by 8 bases and J by 5 bases, leaving 16 bases between them. Written as DNA, the CDR3 is TGTGCCAGCGGCCTCCTGCGGGGTCACGAGCAGTACTTC. Protein: CASGLLRGHEQYF.

This clone was picked up a small number of times. V gene TRBV2 combines with J gene TRBJ2-7; D gene unclear. Germline assignment: CDR1 SNHLY and CDR2 FYNNEI. Trimming pared 5 bases from V and 6 bases from J, leaving 14 bases between. The CDR3 is made up of 13 amino acids. CDR3 coding DNA: TGTGCCAGCAGTCCGCGTGAAGGCGCCGAGCAGTACTTC. Translation gives CASSPREGAEQYF.